The TCR beta chain under discussion was sequenced for a study of CD8 T cells in ankylosing spondylitis. Overall study findings and caveats: Disease-associated clones were CD8+ and fairly uncommon in peripheral blood. Reportedly, matched ankylosing spondylitis synovial fluid was significantly enriched for disease-linked clones. Prior work had noted some motif variants in reactive arthritis blood and synovial fluid.

V was shortened by 8 bases and J by 4 bases, with 13 bases between the two germline ends. The germline V gene encodes CDR1 DFQATT and CDR2 SNEGSKA (reference sequence). This CDR3 contains 12 residues. A quantitative 5'-RACE method, one with molecular barcodes, was used to make TCR beta libraries. From the 5' RACE reads, TCRdb called clonotypes with MiXCR, one entry per CDR3 protein. The data contain roughly 180,000 distinct CDR3 sequences, 13% of them singletons. Remarks on this clonotype: The antigen is undetermined. A read error may explain this, as a much larger clone is one base away.

J is TRBJ2-3 and V is TRBV20-1; no definite D call. The sequenced material came from blood, either unsorted or a sorted T cell fraction (not recorded which). This TCR derives from a female donor with ankylosing spondylitis or in good health (not recorded which). For the CDR3, the DNA is TGCAGTTCGCAGCGTGGCGCAGATACGCAGTATTTT. Its translation: CSSQRGADTQYF.